The source of this T cell receptor (beta chain) is a study of control samples from healthy donors and cancer patients. CDR3 size: 15 residues. Germline CDR1 is SGHVS and CDR2 is FNYEAQ. Trimming took 1 base from V and 4 from J; bases not matched to a gene: 2. Generated by immunoSEQ multiplex PCR, the TCRdb table keeps only in-frame clones and is missing some. The sample holds around 50,000 clones, almost 96% seen once. The V gene is TRBV7-6, the J gene TRBJ2-1; 9 nucleotides line up with TRBD2. The sequenced sample was blood. This TCR came from a woman in her twenties or thirties in good health. The CDR3 is CASSLVAGAYNEQFF. CDR3 in DNA: TGTGCCAGCAGCTTAGTAGCGGGAGCGTACAATGAGCAGTTCTTC.